The clone carrying this T cell receptor (beta chain) showed up many times. This record belongs to a study of CD8 T cells in ankylosing spondylitis. TCRdb reprocessed the 5' RACE reads with MiXCR, giving one entry per CDR3 protein. This sample carries 120,000 or so distinct CDR3 sequences, roughly 13% of them seen once, and the ten largest clones take approximately 3.1%. This CDR3 region has 13 residues. V lost 7 bases to trimming and J lost 0 bases, with 10 bases between them. Germline-derived CDR1 and CDR2 are DFQATT and SNEGSKA (reference sequence). Sequences were obtained from blood, either unsorted or a sorted T cell fraction (not recorded which). This rearrangement joins TRBV20-1 to TRBJ2-4; D is ambiguous. The sequence derives from a female donor with ankylosing spondylitis or in good health (not recorded which). CDR3 amino acids: CSVYRLAKNIQYF. The CDR3 DNA is TGCAGTGTTTATAGGCTAGCCAAAAACATTCAGTACTTC.